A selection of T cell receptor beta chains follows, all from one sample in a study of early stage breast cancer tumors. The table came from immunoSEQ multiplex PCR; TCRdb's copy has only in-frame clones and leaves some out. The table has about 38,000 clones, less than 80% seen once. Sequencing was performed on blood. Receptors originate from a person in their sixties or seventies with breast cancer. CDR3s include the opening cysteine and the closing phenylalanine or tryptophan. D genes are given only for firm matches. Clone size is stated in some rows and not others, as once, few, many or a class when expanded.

cdr3_aa: CASRDRGPNSYEQYF
cdr3_nt: TGTGCCAGTCGGGACAGGGGGCCGAATTCCTACGAGCAGTACTTC
v_call: TRBV6-1
cdr3_length: 15
clone_size: .
j_call: TRBJ2-7
d_call: TRBD1

cdr3_aa: CAWSGQGHGYTF
cdr3_nt: TGTGCCTGGAGTGGGCAGGGCCATGGCTACACCTTC
v_call: TRBV30
cdr3_length: 12
clone_size: few
j_call: TRBJ1-2
d_call: .

cdr3_aa: CASSVDRGQGYGYTF
cdr3_nt: TGCGCCAGCAGCGTTGACAGGGGGCAAGGCTATGGCTACACCTTC
v_call: TRBV5-1
cdr3_length: 15
clone_size: .
j_call: TRBJ1-2
d_call: TRBD1

cdr3_aa: CASSTVTGAQPQHF
cdr3_nt: TGTGCCAGCAGCACCGTTACAGGGGCTCAGCCCCAGCATTTT
v_call: TRBV7-8
cdr3_length: 14
clone_size: .
j_call: TRBJ1-5
d_call: TRBD1

cdr3_aa: CASSYSEGPNWAQYF
cdr3_nt: TGTGCCAGCAGTTACTCAGAGGGGCCCAATTGGGCCCAGTACTTC
v_call: TRBV6-5
cdr3_length: 15
clone_size: .
j_call: TRBJ2-5
d_call: .

cdr3_aa: CASREDRYTGELFF
cdr3_nt: TGTGCCAGCAGGGAGGACAGATACACCGGGGAGCTGTTTTTT
v_call: TRBV2
cdr3_length: 14
clone_size: few
j_call: TRBJ2-2
d_call: .

cdr3_aa: CASSIPGESSDTQYF
cdr3_nt: TGTGCCAGTAGTATACCCGGTGAGAGCTCAGATACGCAGTATTTT
v_call: TRBV19
cdr3_length: 15
clone_size: .
j_call: TRBJ2-3
d_call: .

cdr3_aa: CAWSVQGNQPQHF
cdr3_nt: TGTGCCTGGAGTGTACAGGGAAATCAGCCCCAGCATTTT
v_call: TRBV30
cdr3_length: 13
clone_size: .
j_call: TRBJ1-5
d_call: .

cdr3_aa: CASSLTGGTDTQYF
cdr3_nt: TGTGCCAGCAGCTTAACAGGGGGCACAGATACGCAGTATTTT
v_call: TRBV11-3
cdr3_length: 14
clone_size: .
j_call: TRBJ2-3
d_call: TRBD1

cdr3_aa: CASSLEGRLGTEAFF
cdr3_nt: TGTGCCAGCAGCTTGGAGGGGAGACTGGGTACTGAAGCTTTCTTT
v_call: TRBV5-8
cdr3_length: 15
clone_size: .
j_call: TRBJ1-1
d_call: .

cdr3_aa: CASSQYHPERDGELFF
cdr3_nt: TGCGCCAGCAGCCAATATCACCCCGAACGTGACGGGGAGCTGTTTTTT
v_call: TRBV4-1
cdr3_length: 16
clone_size: few
j_call: TRBJ2-2
d_call: .

cdr3_aa: CASSATGAGANVLTF
cdr3_nt: TGTGCCAGCAGTGCAACAGGGGCAGGGGCCAACGTCCTGACTTTC
v_call: TRBV6-1
cdr3_length: 15
clone_size: .
j_call: TRBJ2-6
d_call: TRBD1

cdr3_aa: CASREGGYYGTDTQYF
cdr3_nt: TGTGCCAGTAGAGAGGGGGGTTACTATGGCACAGATACGCAGTATTTT
v_call: TRBV19
cdr3_length: 16
clone_size: .
j_call: TRBJ2-3
d_call: .

cdr3_aa: CASSRTGGNEQFF
cdr3_nt: TGTGCCAGCAGTCGGACAGGGGGCAATGAGCAGTTCTTC
v_call: TRBV2
cdr3_length: 13
clone_size: .
j_call: TRBJ2-1
d_call: TRBD1

cdr3_aa: CASSHSMETQYF
cdr3_nt: TGTGCCAGCAGCCATTCCATGGAGACCCAGTACTTC
v_call: TRBV7-9
cdr3_length: 12
clone_size: .
j_call: TRBJ2-5
d_call: .

cdr3_aa: CASSYSSLYNEQFF
cdr3_nt: TGTGCCAGCAGTTACTCTTCCCTATACAATGAGCAGTTCTTC
v_call: TRBV6-5
cdr3_length: 14
clone_size: .
j_call: TRBJ2-1
d_call: .

cdr3_aa: CASSQERGSGARYGYTF
cdr3_nt: TGCGCCAGCAGCCAAGAACGGGGTTCGGGGGCCCGCTATGGCTACACCTTC
v_call: TRBV4-1
cdr3_length: 17
clone_size: .
j_call: TRBJ1-2
d_call: .

cdr3_aa: CASRRDLNTEAFF
cdr3_nt: TGTGCCAGCAGAAGGGACCTGAACACTGAAGCTTTCTTT
v_call: TRBV6-5
cdr3_length: 13
clone_size: few
j_call: TRBJ1-1
d_call: .